One sample yielded the 9 T cell receptor beta chains listed below, sequenced in a study of shared clonotypes between healthy human individuals. The assay was immunoSEQ multiplex PCR, and TCRdb's table has in-frame clones only and misses some. The data show about 2 million clones, approximately 95% seen once. CD45RO-negative, CCR7-positively selected cells formed the naive CD8 fraction, excluding terminally differentiated effector memory CD45RA+ cells. Sequenced input: naive CD8+ T cells sorted from blood. The receptors shown here come from a man aged 18 to 29 in good health.

The chain combines TRBV7-8 with TRBJ2-3; 14 nucleotides line up with TRBD2. Trimming took 5 bases from V and 0 from J; bases not matched to a gene: 4. The germline V gene has CDR1 SGHVS and CDR2 FQNEAQ. The CDR3 extends over 17 amino acids. Here the CDR3 reads CASSPGLAGVSTDTQYF. The DNA for the CDR3 is TGTGCCAGCAGCCCGGGACTAGCGGGAGTGAGCACAGATACGCAGTATTTT.

The rearrangement uses TRBV10-3 and TRBJ2-1; 7 nucleotides align to TRBD2. The V gene's germline CDR1 is ENHRY and CDR2 SYGVKD. This CDR3 comprises 13 residues. V gave up 9 bases and J gave up 3 bases; unmatched junction bases: 5. The CDR3 sequence is CAITAGDYNEQFF. The CDR3 coding sequence is TGTGCCATTACCGCGGGGGACTACAATGAGCAGTTCTTC.

A remark on this clone: In the same sample, other DNA sequences code for this CDR3. V usage is TRBV6-5 and J usage is TRBJ1-2; D is ambiguous. V was clipped by 2 bases and J by 0 bases, with 10 bases between them. The CDR3 contains 15 residues. Per germline, CDR1 MNHEY and CDR2 SVGAGI. CDR3 region: CASSYAEGANYGYTF. CDR3 DNA sequence: TGTGCCAGCAGTTACGCGGAGGGAGCTAACTATGGCTACACCTTC.

This chain links TRBV11-2 with TRBJ1-1; maybe TRBD1 (5 bases). Germline CDR1 and CDR2: SGHAT and FQNNGV. V was pared by 5 bases and J by 3 bases, with 19 bases between. This CDR3 comprises 16 residues. The CDR3 loop reads CASSGGEGKGYTEAFF. The CDR3 coding sequence is TGTGCCAGCAGCGGCGGGGAGGGAAAGGGGTACACTGAAGCTTTCTTT.

The chain employs TRBV7-9 and TRBJ2-5; 12 bases fit TRBD2. The CDR3 runs 17 residues. Germline V gives CDR1 SEHNR, CDR2 FQNEAQ (reference sequence). V shed 5 bases, J shed 5 bases, and the junction held 12 bases outside the gene matches. CDR3 protein: CASSPRLAGAMGETQYF. CDR3 in DNA: TGTGCCAGCAGCCCACGACTAGCGGGGGCCATGGGGGAGACCCAGTACTTC. Complete variable domain (other parts from reference TRBV7-9 and TRBJ2-5): DTGVSQNPRHKITKRGQNVTFRCDPISEHNRLYWYRQTLGQGPEFLTYFQNEAQLEKSRLLSDRFSAERPKGSFSTLEIQRTEQGDSAMYLCASSPRLAGAMGETQYFGPGTRLLVL.

The chain employs TRBV27 and TRBJ1-1; perhaps TRBD1 as D (5 bases). Germline V gene data show CDR1 as MNHEY and CDR2 as SMNVEV (reference sequence). This CDR3 spans 12 amino acids. V shed 10 bases and J shed 5 bases, with 14 bases lying between them. The CDR3 DNA reads as TGTGCCACTCGGGTTGGGGGAACTGAAGCTTTCTTT. Residues: CATRVGGTEAFF.

This clone is a singleton in its sample. The gene calls are TRBV6-5 and TRBJ2-2; no firm D call. Per the germline V gene, CDR1 is MNHEY and CDR2 is SVGAGI. Trimming removed 2 bases at V and 7 bases at J, with 8 bases between. The CDR3 spans 13 residues. The CDR3 reads CASSYSQSGELFF. The CDR3 DNA follows: TGTGCCAGCAGTTACAGCCAGAGCGGGGAGCTGTTTTTT.

CDR3 sequence: CSGGQGLYEQYF. The CDR3 bases are TGCAGCGGCGGACAGGGCCTTTACGAGCAGTACTTC. The chain employs TRBV29-1 and TRBJ2-7; 8 nucleotides align to TRBD1. This CDR3 has 12 residues. The V gene's germline CDR1 is SQVTM and CDR2 ANQGSEA. Unmatched junction bases numbered 6, after V lost 7 bases and J lost 4 bases.

The chain carries TRBV12-2 and TRBJ2-7; the D call TRBD2 from the table was never checked on the DNA. TRBV12-2 is listed as a pseudogene. There are 15 residues in the CDR3. CDR3 loop: CASRPRVSYAAEQYF. The CDR3 nucleotides read TGTGCAAGTCGCCCCCGTGTCAGCTATGCGGCCGAGCAGTACTTC.